The clone carrying this T cell receptor beta chain was counted many times. The CDR3 is made up of 14 amino acids. V was clipped by 5 bases and J by 4 bases; unmatched bases: 5. Germline assignment: CDR1 MDHEN and CDR2 SYDVKM. RNA transcripts yielded amplified TCR beta CDR3 regions. The HTBI set primed first-round TCR CDR3 RT-PCR. TCRdb called the multiplex PCR reads again in MiXCR, with one record for every CDR3 protein. The sample holds under 650,000 distinct CDR3 sequences; around 15% are singletons and the top ten take 3% to 4%. The data originate from a study of T cells in Graves' hyperthyroidism and ophthalmopathy.

This chain links TRBV28 with TRBJ2-7, with TRBD1 matching over 10 bases. Material: blood. This receptor was identified in a woman in her 30s with Graves' hyperthyroidism. The CDR3: CASSHRDRGYEQYF. The CDR3 coding sequence is TGTGCCAGCAGTCACCGGGACAGGGGTTACGAGCAGTACTTC.